This paragraph reports one T cell receptor (beta chain). TCRdb's table, derived via immunoSEQ multiplex PCR, lists solely in-frame clones and lacks some. The repertoire holds under 85,000 clones, with just under 80% as singletons. This sample was included in a study of memory CD4+ T cells and cytomegalovirus serostatus. The sort gate was single viable CD3+CD4+CD8-CD45RO+ cells for memory CD4+ T cells. Positive selection with CD4 microbeads enriched total CD4+ T cells. The CDR3 covers 12 residues. CDR1 GTSNPN and CDR2 SVGIG come from the germline V gene (reference sequence). The germline V and J ends were trimmed by 4 bases and 0 bases, with 5 bases remaining between them.

Input material: memory CD4+ T cells from blood. This chain links TRBV30 with TRBJ2-3; D unresolved. This sequence originates from an adult in good health and CMV-seropositive. DNA of the CDR3: TGTGCCTGGACTGAGAGCACAGATACGCAGTATTTT. This translates into CAWTESTDTQYF.